This T cell receptor (beta chain) was obtained from a study of CD8+CD57+ T cells in acquired aplastic anemia. Study-level background: Average DNA yield from sorted CD4+ and CD8+ cells was about 3.2 ug.

Comments on this clonotype: What it binds is unknown.

Study findings and constraints: There were approximately 27 CD8+ CDR3 sequences that occurred in both patients and controls. No significant difference in CD8+ Simpson's diversity was found between patients and controls.

CDR3 length equals 14 residues. Trimming shortened V by 3 bases and J by 2 bases, and 11 bases separated the two germline ends. Per germline, CDR1 LNHDA and CDR2 SQIVND (reference sequence). Genomic DNA constituted the template upon which TCR beta VDJ and CDR3 profiling was performed. TCRdb re-analysed the reads in MiXCR, keeping a single row per CDR3 protein. The data contain 300,000 or so distinct CDR3 sequences, 45% to 65% of them singletons. The authors sequenced patients whose flow cytometry had shown CD8+CD57+ cell expansion. This TCR was recovered from a human donor with aplastic anemia. The chain couples TRBV19 to TRBJ2-7; perhaps D is TRBD1 or TRBD2 (5 bases each). Sequencing was carried out using sorted CD4+, CD8+, or CD8+CD57+ T cells (not recorded which) from PBMCs. CDR3 in amino acids: CASSIGASTYEQYF. The CDR3 DNA reads as TGTGCCAGTAGTATCGGGGCCAGTACCTACGAGCAGTACTTC.